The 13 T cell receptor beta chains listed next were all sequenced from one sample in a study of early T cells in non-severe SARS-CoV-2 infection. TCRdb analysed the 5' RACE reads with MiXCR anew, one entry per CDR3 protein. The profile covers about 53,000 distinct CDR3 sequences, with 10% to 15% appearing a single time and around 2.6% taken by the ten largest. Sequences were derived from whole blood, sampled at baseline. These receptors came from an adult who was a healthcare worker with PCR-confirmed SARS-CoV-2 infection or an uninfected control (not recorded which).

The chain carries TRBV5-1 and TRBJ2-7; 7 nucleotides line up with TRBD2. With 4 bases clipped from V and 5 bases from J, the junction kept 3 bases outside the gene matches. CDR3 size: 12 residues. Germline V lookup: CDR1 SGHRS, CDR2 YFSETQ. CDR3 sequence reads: CASSPAGDEQYF. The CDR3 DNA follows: TGCGCCAGCAGCCCCGCGGGGGACGAGCAGTACTTC.

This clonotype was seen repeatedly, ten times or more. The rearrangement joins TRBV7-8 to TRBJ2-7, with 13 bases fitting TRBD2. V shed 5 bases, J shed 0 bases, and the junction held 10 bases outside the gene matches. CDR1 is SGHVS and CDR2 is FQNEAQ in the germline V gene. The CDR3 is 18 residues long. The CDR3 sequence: CASSLPGLAGTYSYEQYF. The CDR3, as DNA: TGTGCCAGCAGCCTCCCGGGACTAGCGGGAACGTACTCCTACGAGCAGTACTTC.

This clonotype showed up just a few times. As DNA, the CDR3 is TGTGCCAGCTCACCACGGTCCCAAAACACCATATATTTT. This codes for CASSPRSQNTIYF. The V and J genes are TRBV18 and TRBJ1-3; D call uncertain. V was trimmed by 1 base and J by 6 bases, leaving 7 bases between them. The CDR3 has 13 residues. CDR1 and CDR2 from the germline V gene are KGHSH and LQKENI.

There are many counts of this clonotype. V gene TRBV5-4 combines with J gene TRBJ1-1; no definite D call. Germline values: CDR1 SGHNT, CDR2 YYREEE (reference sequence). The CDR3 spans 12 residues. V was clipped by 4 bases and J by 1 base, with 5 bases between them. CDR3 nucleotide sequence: TGTGCCAGCAGCCAGTCGAACACTGAAGCTTTCTTT. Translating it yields CASSQSNTEAFF.

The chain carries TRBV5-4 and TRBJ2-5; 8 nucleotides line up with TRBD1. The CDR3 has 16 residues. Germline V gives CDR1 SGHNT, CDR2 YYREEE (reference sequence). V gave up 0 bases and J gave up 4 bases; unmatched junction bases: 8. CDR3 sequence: CASSLEVQGAGETQYF. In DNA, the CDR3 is TGTGCCAGCAGCTTGGAGGTGCAGGGGGCAGGAGAGACCCAGTACTTC.

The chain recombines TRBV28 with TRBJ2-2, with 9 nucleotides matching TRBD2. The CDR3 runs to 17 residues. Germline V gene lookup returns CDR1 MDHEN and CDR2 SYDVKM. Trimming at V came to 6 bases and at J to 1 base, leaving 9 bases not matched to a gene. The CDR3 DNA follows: TGTGCCAGCAGCACTAGCGGGTGGCCCCGGAACACCGGGGAGCTGTTTTTT. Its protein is CASSTSGWPRNTGELFF.

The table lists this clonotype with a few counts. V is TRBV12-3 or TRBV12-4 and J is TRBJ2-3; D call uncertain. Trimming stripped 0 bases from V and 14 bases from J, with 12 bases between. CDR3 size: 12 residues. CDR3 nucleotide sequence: TGTGCCAGCAGTTTAGCGATCCGCCGGCTGTATTTT. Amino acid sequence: CASSLAIRRLYF.

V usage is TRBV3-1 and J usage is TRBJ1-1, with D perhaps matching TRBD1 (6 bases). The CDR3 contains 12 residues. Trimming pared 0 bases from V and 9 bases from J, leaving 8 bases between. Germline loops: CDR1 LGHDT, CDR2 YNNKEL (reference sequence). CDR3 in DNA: TGTGCCAGCAGCCAAGAGAGGGGGAAAGCTTTCTTT. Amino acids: CASSQERGKAFF.

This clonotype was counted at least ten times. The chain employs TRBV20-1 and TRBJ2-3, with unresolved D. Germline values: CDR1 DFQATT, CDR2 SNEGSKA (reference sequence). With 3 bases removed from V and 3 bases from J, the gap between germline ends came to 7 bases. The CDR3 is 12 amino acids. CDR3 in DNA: TGCAGTGCTAGGGTTCGGACAGATACGCAGTATTTT. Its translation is CSARVRTDTQYF.

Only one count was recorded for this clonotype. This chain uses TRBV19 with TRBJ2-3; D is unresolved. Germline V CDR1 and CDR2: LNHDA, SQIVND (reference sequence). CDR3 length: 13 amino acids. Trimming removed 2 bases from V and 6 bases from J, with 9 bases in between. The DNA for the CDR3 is TGTGCCAGTAGTATAAGTTACACGGATACGCAGTATTTT. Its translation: CASSISYTDTQYF.

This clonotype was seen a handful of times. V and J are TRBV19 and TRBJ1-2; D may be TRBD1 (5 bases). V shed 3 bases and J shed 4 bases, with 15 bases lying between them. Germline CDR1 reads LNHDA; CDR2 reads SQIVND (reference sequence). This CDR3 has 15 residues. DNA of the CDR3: TGTGCCAGTAGTATTGAGCTCCGGGGCGGCTATGGCTACACCTTC. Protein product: CASSIELRGGYGYTF.

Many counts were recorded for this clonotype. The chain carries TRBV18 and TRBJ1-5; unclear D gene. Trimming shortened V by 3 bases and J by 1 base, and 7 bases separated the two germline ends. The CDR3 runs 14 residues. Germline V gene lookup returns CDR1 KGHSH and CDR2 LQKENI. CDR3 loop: CASSPPESNQPQHF. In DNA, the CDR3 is TGTGCCAGCTCACCTCCGGAAAGCAATCAGCCCCAGCATTTT.

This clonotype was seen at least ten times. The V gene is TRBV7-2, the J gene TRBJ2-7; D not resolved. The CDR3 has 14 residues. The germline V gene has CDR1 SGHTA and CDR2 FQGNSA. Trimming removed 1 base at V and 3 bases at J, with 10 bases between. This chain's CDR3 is CASSLDTGFYEQYF. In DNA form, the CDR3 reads TGTGCCAGCAGCTTAGATACTGGATTCTACGAGCAGTACTTC. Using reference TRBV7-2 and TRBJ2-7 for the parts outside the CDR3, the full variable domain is GAGVSQSPSNKVTEKGKDVELRCDPISGHTALYWYRQSLGQGLEFLIYFQGNSAPDKSGLPSDRFSAERTGGSVSTLTIQRTQQEDSAVYLCASSLDTGFYEQYFGPGTRLTVT.